The 26 T cell receptor beta chains presented below share a single source sample, sequenced in a study of blood T cell repertoires in COVID-19. Clones were sequenced by immunoSEQ multiplex PCR, and TCRdb holds only the in-frame ones, with some missing. The table has about 55,000 clones, roughly 87% seen once; the top ten hold roughly 3.6%. The sequenced sample consisted of peripheral blood. The receptors shown here come from a man aged 40-49 years with COVID-19, enrolled during active disease.

The J gene is TRBJ1-1, the V gene TRBV28, with D perhaps matching TRBD1 (5 bases). This CDR3 has 15 amino acids. The germline gives CDR1 MDHEN, CDR2 SYDVKM. V shed 8 bases and J shed 2 bases, with 18 bases lying between them. This CDR3 reads CASGSIGAPNTEAFF. The CDR3 DNA follows: TGTGCCAGCGGATCTATAGGGGCGCCCAACACTGAAGCTTTCTTT.

The V and J genes are TRBV29-1 and TRBJ2-2; D perhaps matches TRBD1 (7 bases). This CDR3 has 15 residues. V was pared by 6 bases and J by 0 bases, with 14 bases between. The germline CDR1 and CDR2 sequences are SQVTM and ANQGSEA. The CDR3 DNA reads as TGCAGCGTCTGGGCGGGACAGTCGAACACCGGGGAGCTGTTTTTT. As protein: CSVWAGQSNTGELFF.

The V and J genes are TRBV28 and TRBJ1-5; a possible D gene is TRBD1 (5 bases). V was pared by 2 bases and J by 2 bases, with 13 bases between. The CDR3 runs to 16 residues. The germline V gene encodes CDR1 MDHEN and CDR2 SYDVKM. The DNA for the CDR3 is TGTGCCAGCAGTTTACGGGGTCGGGGGGGCAATCAGCCCCAGCATTTT. Amino acid sequence: CASSLRGRGGNQPQHF.

This clone was seen only once. The V gene is TRBV6-1, the J gene TRBJ1-3; possible D gene TRBD1, 5 bases. The germline CDR1 and CDR2 sequences are MNHNS and SASEGT. The CDR3 spans 16 residues. V was cut by 1 base and J by 2 bases, with 12 bases left in between. The CDR3 protein is CASSEEVRATGNTIYF. For the CDR3, the DNA is TGTGCCAGCAGTGAAGAGGTCAGGGCCACTGGAAACACCATATATTTT.

The V call is TRBV5-1, the J call TRBJ1-2; 7 positions match TRBD1. This CDR3 is 13 amino acids long. Germline V CDR1 and CDR2: SGHRS, YFSETQ. Trimming at V came to 4 bases and at J to 2 bases, leaving 2 bases not matched to a gene. CDR3 region: CASSPGQNYGYTF. CDR3 DNA sequence: TGCGCCAGCAGCCCGGGACAGAACTATGGCTACACCTTC.

V is TRBV6-1 and J is TRBJ1-3; perhaps TRBD1 as D (5 bases). The CDR3 is made up of 16 amino acids. Germline V lookup: CDR1 MNHNS, CDR2 SASEGT. The ends were cut back, 2 bases at V and 1 base at J, with 12 bases in the middle. CDR3 sequence: CASSESRAGSGNTIYF. The CDR3 bases are TGTGCCAGCAGTGAAAGTCGGGCAGGGTCTGGAAACACCATATATTTT.

As DNA, the CDR3 is TGTGCCAGCAGTTTAGGAGTGAACACTGAAGCTTTCTTT. It is translated as CASSLGVNTEAFF. This chain joins TRBV12-3 or TRBV12-4 and TRBJ1-1; D remains unclear. The V gene lost 1 base and the J gene lost 0 bases, with 3 bases spanning the gap. The CDR3 spans 13 residues.

Points on this clone: The conserved phenylalanine or tryptophan is not found at the CDR3 terminus, so this likely reflects a read error. The limits of the CDR3 on the DNA are not certain, so only TCRdb's listed CDR3 is given. The chain employs TRBV2 and TRBJ1-2; the table's D gene call, TRBD1, was not cross checked with the DNA. Germline V gene lookup returns CDR1 SNHLY and CDR2 FYNNEI. The CDR3 is 11 residues long, counting both termini. The CDR3 spells CASSEIQGPSL.

For the CDR3, the DNA is TGTGCCAGCAGTGAAAGGCTAGCCCCCTACAATGAGCAGTTCTTC. Protein: CASSERLAPYNEQFF. The gene calls are TRBV2 and TRBJ2-1, with D possibly being TRBD2 (5 bases). V shed 2 bases and J shed 2 bases, with 10 bases lying between them. Germline V gives CDR1 SNHLY, CDR2 FYNNEI. The CDR3 is 15 amino acids.

The V and J genes are TRBV10-1 and TRBJ1-6, with TRBD1 matching 10 bases. The CDR3 runs to 14 residues. Trimming cost V 5 bases and J 6 bases; bases outside gene matches: 1. CDR1 and CDR2 (germline): WNHNN, SYGVQD (reference sequence). CDR3 in DNA: TGCGCCAGCAGTCGGGACAGGGGTAATTCACCCCTCCACTTT. This translates into CASSRDRGNSPLHF.

The gene calls are TRBV11-2 and TRBJ2-7, with TRBD2 identical over 10 bases. CDR3 size: 17 residues. V lost 5 bases to trimming and J lost 5 bases; unmatched junction nucleotides: 15. CDR1 is SGHAT and CDR2 is FQNNGV in the germline V gene. CDR3 residues: CASSATGLATWGHEQYF. Here the CDR3 DNA reads TGTGCCAGCAGCGCTACGGGACTAGCGACCTGGGGCCACGAGCAGTACTTC. The full variable domain, with the rest looked up from reference TRBV11-2 and TRBJ2-7, is EAGVAQSPRYKIIEKRQSVAFWCNPISGHATLYWYQQILGQGPKLLIQFQNNGVVDDSQLPKDRFSAERLKGVDSTLKIQPAKLEDSAVYLCASSATGLATWGHEQYFGPGTRLTVT.

DNA for the CDR3: TGCGCCAGCAGCATAGCGGGAGAAATGACAGATACGCAGTATTTT. This sequence encodes CASSIAGEMTDTQYF. This chain joins TRBV4-1 and TRBJ2-3; 9 positions agree with TRBD2. CDR1 and CDR2 from the germline V gene are MGHRA and YSYEKL. This CDR3 has 15 amino acids. J gave up 3 bases and V 5 bases, and 6 bases lay outside the gene matches.

This chain links TRBV4-2 with TRBJ1-2; no firm D call. This CDR3 region has 12 residues. CDR1 and CDR2 (germline): LGHNA, YNFKEQ. Trimming took off 1 base at V and 4 bases at J, with 4 bases between the two ends. CDR3 sequence: CASSQAGYGYTF. The CDR3 DNA reads TGTGCCAGCAGCCAAGCAGGCTATGGCTACACCTTC.

This clone was counted a few times. The chain uses TRBV2 and TRBJ2-1; 14 nucleotides line up with TRBD2. J lost 9 bases, V lost 3 bases, and 4 bases had no gene match. The CDR3 runs to 15 residues. CDR1 is SNHLY and CDR2 is FYNNEI in the germline V gene. The CDR3 sequence: CASSDGTSGSFEQFF. DNA of the CDR3: TGTGCCAGCAGTGATGGGACTAGCGGGAGTTTTGAGCAGTTCTTC.

The chain joins TRBV19 to TRBJ1-5; D is unresolved. From germline, CDR1 is LNHDA and CDR2 SQIVND (reference sequence). This CDR3 comprises 15 residues. V lost 10 bases to trimming and J lost 0 bases, with 16 bases between them. CDR3 in amino acids: CATKTTAYSNQPQHF. The CDR3 DNA is TGTGCCACAAAGACTACAGCGTATAGCAATCAGCCCCAGCATTTT.

In this sample, this clone turned up a few times. This chain uses TRBV5-1 with TRBJ2-7, with TRBD2 as a possible D gene (6 bases). The CDR3 covers 13 residues. Trimming took 2 bases from V and 5 from J, leaving 11 bases between them. CDR1 is SGHRS, CDR2 YFSETQ, per germline. This CDR3 is CASSLGTLDEQYF. CDR3 coding DNA: TGCGCCAGCAGCTTAGGGACTTTGGACGAGCAGTACTTC.

The rearrangement joins TRBV4-1 to TRBJ2-1; 8 bases are a match to TRBD1. In germline, CDR1 is MGHRA, CDR2 YSYEKL. The CDR3 is 15 amino acids. Unmatched junction bases numbered 2, after V lost 3 bases and J lost 1 base. The CDR3 is CASSQTGESYNEQFF. CDR3 DNA sequence: TGCGCCAGCAGCCAGACAGGGGAATCCTACAATGAGCAGTTCTTC.

The gene calls are TRBV2 and TRBJ1-2, with TRBD1 as a possible D gene (6 bases). Germline assignment: CDR1 SNHLY and CDR2 FYNNEI. This CDR3 is built from 11 residues. V gave up 6 bases and J gave up 7 bases, with 9 bases separating them. The CDR3 region is CASRTGPGYTF. The CDR3 bases are TGTGCCAGCAGGACAGGTCCTGGCTACACCTTC.

The chain links TRBV2 to TRBJ1-1; 7 nucleotides match TRBD1. Germline assignment: CDR1 SNHLY and CDR2 FYNNEI. The CDR3 has 14 amino acids. V trimming: 7 bases; J trimming: 4 bases; junction bases outside the gene matches: 9. CDR3 protein: CASIRTGVGTEAFF. The CDR3 bases are TGTGCCAGCATTCGTACAGGGGTGGGCACTGAAGCTTTCTTT. The variable domain in full, completed from reference TRBV2 and TRBJ1-1, reads EPEVTQTPSHQVTQMGQEVILRCVPISNHLYFYWYRQILGQKVEFLVSFYNNEISEKSEIFDDQFSVERPDGSNFTLKIRSTKLEDSAMYFCASIRTGVGTEAFFGQGTRLTVV.

This chain links TRBV18 with TRBJ2-1; weak D call: TRBD2 (5 bases). Germline CDR1 KGHSH, CDR2 LQKENI. V lost 2 bases and J lost 3, with 8 bases in between. This CDR3 region has 14 residues. CDR3 protein: CASSPSGNYNEQFF. CDR3 nucleotide sequence: TGTGCCAGCTCACCATCCGGGAACTACAATGAGCAGTTCTTC.

The rearrangement links TRBV10-3 to TRBJ2-2; D is perhaps TRBD2 (5 bases). Germline loops: CDR1 ENHRY, CDR2 SYGVKD. Trimming stripped 6 bases from V and 4 bases from J, with 12 bases between. The CDR3 sequence is 14 residues long. DNA for the CDR3: TGTGCCATCAGGGGAGCGGAGGTCACCGGGGAGCTGTTTTTT. It is translated as CAIRGAEVTGELFF.

The V gene is TRBV6-5, the J gene TRBJ1-4; 7 bases are a match to TRBD1. Trimming removed 6 bases from V and 4 bases from J; junction bases left unmatched: 8. The CDR3 totals 15 residues. The germline CDR1 and CDR2 sequences are MNHEY and SVGAGI. The CDR3 sequence: CASSGPPGGNEKLFF. CDR3 nucleotides: TGTGCCAGCAGCGGACCTCCAGGGGGTAATGAAAAACTGTTTTTT.

The J gene is TRBJ1-3, the V gene TRBV6-1; D gene uncertain. This CDR3 spans 15 amino acids. Trimming took 2 bases from V and 2 from J, leaving 10 bases between them. CDR1 MNHNS and CDR2 SASEGT come from the germline V gene. CDR3 DNA: TGTGCCAGCAGTGAAACGGGAGGGACTGGAAACACCATATATTTT. This translates into CASSETGGTGNTIYF.

This chain uses TRBV12-3 or TRBV12-4 with TRBJ1-1, with a tentative D call TRBD1 (6 bases). V lost 7 bases to trimming and J lost 0 bases, with 9 bases between them. The CDR3 consists of 13 residues. The CDR3 nucleotides are TGTGCCAGCAAAGGGGGGGTGAACACTGAAGCTTTCTTT. Encoded protein: CASKGGVNTEAFF.

The rearrangement uses TRBV2 and TRBJ2-7; 7 bases line up with TRBD1. The CDR3 consists of 13 residues. Germline V gene lookup returns CDR1 SNHLY and CDR2 FYNNEI. Trimming at V came to 10 bases and at J to 0 bases, leaving 6 bases not matched to a gene. The CDR3 DNA sequence: TGTGCCACTTCACAGGGGAGCTCCTACGAGCAGTACTTC. Its translation: CATSQGSSYEQYF. The full variable domain, rest sourced from reference TRBV2 and TRBJ2-7, is EPEVTQTPSHQVTQMGQEVILRCVPISNHLYFYWYRQILGQKVEFLVSFYNNEISEKSEIFDDQFSVERPDGSNFTLKIRSTKLEDSAMYFCATSQGSSYEQYFGPGTRLTVT.

This clone has only a few counts. This chain joins TRBV7-2 and TRBJ2-5; possible D gene TRBD2, 7 bases. Per germline, CDR1 SGHTA and CDR2 FQGNSA. The CDR3 is made up of 15 amino acids. V was pared by 6 bases and J by 4 bases, with 18 bases between. CDR3 residues: CASSRTGGRRETQYF. The CDR3, as DNA: TGTGCCAGCAGTCGTACCGGGGGGCGTCGAGAGACCCAGTACTTC.